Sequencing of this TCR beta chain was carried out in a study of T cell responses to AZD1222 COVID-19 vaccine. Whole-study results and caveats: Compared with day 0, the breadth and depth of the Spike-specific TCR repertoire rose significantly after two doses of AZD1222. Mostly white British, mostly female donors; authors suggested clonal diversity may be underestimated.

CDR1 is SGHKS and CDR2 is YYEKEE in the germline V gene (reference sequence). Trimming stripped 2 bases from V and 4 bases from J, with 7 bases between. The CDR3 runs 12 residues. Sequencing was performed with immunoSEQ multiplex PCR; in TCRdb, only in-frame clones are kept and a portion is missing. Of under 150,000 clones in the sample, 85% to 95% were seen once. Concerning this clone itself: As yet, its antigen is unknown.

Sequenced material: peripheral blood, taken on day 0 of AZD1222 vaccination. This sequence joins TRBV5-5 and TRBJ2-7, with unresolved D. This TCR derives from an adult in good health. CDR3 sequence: CASSLYQYEQYF. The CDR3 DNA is TGTGCCAGCAGCTTATACCAGTACGAGCAGTACTTC. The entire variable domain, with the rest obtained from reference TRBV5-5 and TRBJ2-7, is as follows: DAGVTQSPTHLIKTRGQQVTLRCSPISGHKSVSWYQQVLGQGPQFIFQYYEKEERGRGNFPDRFSARQFPNYSSELNVNALLLGDSALYLCASSLYQYEQYFGPGTRLTVT.